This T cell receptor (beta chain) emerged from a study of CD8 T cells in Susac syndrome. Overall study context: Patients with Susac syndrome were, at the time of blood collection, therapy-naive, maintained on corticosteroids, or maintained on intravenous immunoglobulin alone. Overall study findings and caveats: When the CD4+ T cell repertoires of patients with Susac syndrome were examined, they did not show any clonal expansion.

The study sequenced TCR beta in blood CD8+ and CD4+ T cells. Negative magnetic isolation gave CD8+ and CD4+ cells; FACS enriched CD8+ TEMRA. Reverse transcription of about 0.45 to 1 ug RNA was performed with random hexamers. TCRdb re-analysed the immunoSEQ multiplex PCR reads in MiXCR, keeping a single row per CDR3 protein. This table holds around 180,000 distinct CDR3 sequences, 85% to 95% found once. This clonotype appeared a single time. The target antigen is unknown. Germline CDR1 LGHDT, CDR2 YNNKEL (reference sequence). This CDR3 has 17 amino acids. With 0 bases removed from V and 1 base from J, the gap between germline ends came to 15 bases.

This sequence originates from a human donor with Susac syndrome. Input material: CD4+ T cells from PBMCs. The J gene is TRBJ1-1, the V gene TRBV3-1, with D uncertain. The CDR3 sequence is CASSQDGTSPANTEAFF. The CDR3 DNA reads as TGTGCCAGCAGCCAAGATGGAACGAGTCCCGCGAACACTGAAGCTTTCTTT.